This T cell receptor (beta chain) comes out of a study of vaccination and CD4 T cells after COVID-19. Researchers used the Oncomine TCR Beta short-read assay to sequence DNA from cultured CD4+ T cells. MiXCR was run by TCRdb on the PCR reads, yielding one entry per CDR3 protein. The table includes about 20,000 distinct CDR3 sequences, more than 20% detected once. Described treatment: roughly 11-day PBMC culture with coronavirus spike peptide pools or control peptides (ViraFEST assay). The germline V gene encodes CDR1 MDHEN and CDR2 SYDVKM. The CDR3 covers 15 residues. The ends lost 3 bases at V and 0 bases at J; junction bases unmatched: 1. As to this clonotype: Its antigen is unknown.

The sequence was collected from a human donor with COVID-19. Specimen: cultured CD4+ T cells from blood. The chain joins TRBV28 to TRBJ1-5; 8 bases are shared with TRBD1. For the CDR3, the DNA is TGTGCCAGCAGTTTGACAGGGGTTAGCAATCAGCCCCAGCATTTT. Its protein product is CASSLTGVSNQPQHF.